These 18 T cell receptor beta chains were all obtained from the same sample, sequenced in a study of T cell responses to AZD1222 COVID-19 vaccine. TCRdb's copy holds only in-frame clones and misses some; the assay was immunoSEQ multiplex PCR. This sample has about 100,000 clones, with roughly 89% found just once. Sequencing was performed on peripheral blood, taken on day 0 of MenACWY control vaccination. The source is an adult in good health.

The V call is TRBV5-8, the J call TRBJ1-2; unclear D gene. Trimming took 6 bases from V and 0 from J, leaving 9 bases between them. The germline V gene has CDR1 SGHTS and CDR2 YDEGEE. CDR3 size: 13 residues. The CDR3 DNA sequence: TGTGCCAGCACCCTGTACCCTAACTATGGCTACACCTTC. Residues: CASTLYPNYGYTF.

The chain joins TRBV5-6 to TRBJ1-1, with D unclear. The germline V gene encodes CDR1 SGHDT and CDR2 YYEEEE. Trimming left V 2 bases short and J 1 base short, with 6 bases between. This CDR3 is built from 13 residues. CDR3 sequence reads: CASSLRRNTEAFF. In DNA form, the CDR3 reads TGTGCCAGCAGCTTACGCAGGAACACTGAAGCTTTCTTT.

This chain joins TRBV6-4 and TRBJ2-3, with TRBD2 matching 13 bases. The J segment lost 4 bases and the V segment lost 8 bases, leaving 6 bases of the junction unmatched. The germline CDR1 and CDR2 sequences are MRHNA and SNTAGT. The CDR3 spans 15 residues. The CDR3 here is CASSTGTSGADTQYF. CDR3 DNA: TGTGCCAGCTCTACAGGGACTAGCGGGGCAGATACGCAGTATTTT.

The gene calls are TRBV9 and TRBJ2-2; a possible D gene is TRBD1 (5 bases). The germline V and J ends were trimmed by 0 bases and 8 bases, with 11 bases remaining between them. The CDR3 has 14 amino acids. CDR1 and CDR2 (germline): SGDLS, YYNGEE. The CDR3 DNA is TGTGCCAGCAGCGTAGCGGCAGGGCAGGGGGAGCTGTTTTTT. Amino acid sequence: CASSVAAGQGELFF.

The chain recombines TRBV27 with TRBJ2-1, with D possibly TRBD2 on 6 matching bases. Trimming left V 4 bases short and J 3 bases short, with 10 bases between. There are 14 residues in the CDR3. Germline values: CDR1 MNHEY, CDR2 SMNVEV (reference sequence). DNA of the CDR3: TGTGCCAGCAGTTCCCCCGGGGGCTACAATGAGCAGTTCTTC. Protein sequence: CASSSPGGYNEQFF.

This chain joins TRBV4-1 and TRBJ2-7; 7 nucleotides align to TRBD1. Germline V gives CDR1 MGHRA, CDR2 YSYEKL. CDR3 length: 14 residues. Trimming cost V 1 base and J 2 bases; bases outside gene matches: 2. In nucleotides, the CDR3 is TGCGCCAGCAGCCAAGTTGGGACAGCCTACGAGCAGTACTTC. Its protein product is CASSQVGTAYEQYF.

The chain links TRBV5-1 to TRBJ1-1; D not resolved. CDR3 size: 13 residues. Germline assignment: CDR1 SGHRS and CDR2 YFSETQ. With 4 bases removed from V and 4 bases from J, the gap between germline ends came to 11 bases. CDR3 region: CASSLVGSTEAFF. CDR3 bases: TGCGCCAGCAGCCTGGTGGGGAGCACTGAAGCTTTCTTT.

The CDR3 loop reads CASSLHGGGGTDTQYF. The DNA of the CDR3 is TGTGCCAGCAGCCTCCACGGGGGTGGGGGCACAGATACGCAGTATTTT. The chain carries TRBV3-1 (or the pseudogene TRBV3-2) and TRBJ2-3; tentative D call: TRBD2 (6 bases). In germline, CDR1 is LGHDT, CDR2 YNNKEL (reference sequence). The CDR3 is 16 residues long. Trimming cost V 4 bases and J 1 base, with 15 bases left between them.

This chain connects TRBV19 to TRBJ1-5; the D gene is possibly TRBD1 (5 bases). The CDR3 loop spans 15 amino acids. Germline V lookup: CDR1 LNHDA, CDR2 SQIVND (reference sequence). V lost 1 base and J 2 bases, leaving 9 bases between the germline ends. The CDR3 nucleotides are TGTGCCAGTAGTATAGGGGGGACGGGCAATCAGCCCCAGCATTTT. The encoded protein is CASSIGGTGNQPQHF.

The chain employs TRBV5-6 and TRBJ1-2; TRBD1 matches 9 bases. Germline V CDR1 and CDR2: SGHDT, YYEEEE. Trimming cost V 3 bases and J 4 bases; bases outside gene matches: 7. The CDR3 is 15 residues long. The CDR3 sequence: CASSWTQTGGYGYTF. In nucleotides, the CDR3 is TGTGCCAGCAGCTGGACCCAGACAGGGGGCTATGGCTACACCTTC.

This clone was observed a handful of times. V gene TRBV18 combines with J gene TRBJ1-5, with D unclear. The CDR3 runs to 15 residues. The V gene lost 1 base and the J gene lost 5 bases, with 12 bases spanning the gap. Germline V gives CDR1 KGHSH, CDR2 LQKENI. This CDR3 is CASSPLRGQDQPQHF. The DNA of the CDR3 is TGTGCCAGCTCACCACTCCGCGGCCAGGATCAGCCCCAGCATTTT.

This clone appeared once. The J gene is TRBJ2-7, the V gene TRBV11-3; TRBD1 agrees at 7 bases. This CDR3 is built from 15 residues. Germline V gene sequence: CDR1 SGHNT, CDR2 YENEEA. The junction had 5 bases not matched to a gene; V was cut back by 1 base and J by 2 bases. CDR3 sequence (DNA): TGTGCCAGCAGCTTAGCCCCCGGGACAGCCTACGAGCAGTACTTC. This translates into CASSLAPGTAYEQYF.

On this clone: The junction departs from the called germline gene at one end, perhaps through a read error. The chain links TRBV7-7 to TRBJ2-3, with 9 positions matching TRBD1. Germline values: CDR1 SSHAT, CDR2 FNYEAQ (reference sequence). CDR3 length: 20 residues. CDR3 sequence reads: CASSLLPAGTGLKGTDTQYF. CDR3 nucleotides: TGTGCTAGCAGCTTACTACCGGCCGGGACAGGGTTGAAGGGCACAGATACGCAGTATTTT.

The rearrangement uses TRBV4-3 and TRBJ1-3; D is possibly TRBD1 (6 bases). Germline lookup yields CDR1 LGHNA and CDR2 YSLEER. The CDR3 is made up of 16 amino acids. The ends were cut back, 4 bases at V and 0 bases at J, with 13 bases in the middle. This CDR3 reads CASSRAQGSSGNTIYF. CDR3 coding DNA: TGCGCCAGCAGCCGAGCACAGGGAAGCTCTGGAAACACCATATATTTT.

The chain combines TRBV7-9 with TRBJ2-3, with 15 bases fitting TRBD2. The CDR3 is made up of 17 amino acids. The V gene end was trimmed by 4 bases and the J gene end by 6 bases; junction bases not matched to a gene: 8. Germline V CDR1 and CDR2: SEHNR, FQNEAQ (reference sequence). The CDR3 sequence is CASSSGLAGGPTDTQYF. DNA for the CDR3: TGTGCCAGCAGCTCCGGACTAGCGGGGGGGCCGACGGATACGCAGTATTTT.

The DNA of the CDR3 is TGTGCCAGCAGCCAAGGTAGCGCGGACACCTACGAGCAGTACTTC. It encodes CASSQGSADTYEQYF. This chain joins TRBV4-2 and TRBJ2-7; D could derive from TRBD1 or TRBD2 (5 bases each). Trimming took off 1 base at V and 2 bases at J, with 12 bases between the two ends. Germline V gene lookup returns CDR1 LGHNA and CDR2 YNFKEQ. The CDR3 runs to 15 residues.

This chain connects TRBV4-2 to TRBJ2-3; either TRBD1 or TRBD2 may supply D (6 bases each). V lost 1 base, J lost 0 bases, and 8 bases lay in between. The V gene's germline CDR1 is LGHNA and CDR2 YNFKEQ. The CDR3 loop spans 15 amino acids. Here the CDR3 DNA reads TGTGCCAGCAGCCAAGCCGGGGGCAGCACAGATACGCAGTATTTT. It encodes CASSQAGGSTDTQYF.

This clone was observed a few times. The genes are TRBV6-5 and TRBJ1-3; perhaps TRBD1 as D (6 bases). The CDR3 runs to 13 residues. The V end lost 4 bases, the J end lost 7 bases, and 11 bases lay between the germline ends. Germline-derived CDR1 and CDR2 are MNHEY and SVGAGI. The CDR3: CASSSIGGNTIYF. DNA of the CDR3: TGTGCCAGCAGTTCCATAGGGGGGAACACCATATATTTT.